Listed below are T cell receptor beta chains from one sample, sequenced in a study. Using immunoSEQ multiplex PCR, the repertoire was profiled, and TCRdb retains in-frame clones only, with some absent. The sample consists of about 50,000 clones, more than 85% of them appearing once. Sample: PBMCs. The receptors come from a man in his forties or fifties with rheumatoid arthritis. Both conserved end residues are part of each CDR3. The D gene is left open where the match is weak. Clone sizes are given selectively: once, few, many, or a class where the clone is expanded.

clone size,D gene,J gene,V gene,CDR3 protein,CDR3 DNA
-,-,TRBJ2-3,TRBV5-8,CASSLTTSSTDTQYF,TGTGCCAGCAGTCTAACTACCTCTAGCACAGATACGCAGTATTTT
-,TRBD2,TRBJ2-3,TRBV7-6,CASSQNSGGATDTQYF,TGTGCCAGCAGCCAGAATAGCGGGGGGGCCACAGATACGCAGTATTTT
-,-,TRBJ2-5,TRBV18,CASFRDEETQYF,TGTGCCAGCTTCCGGGACGAGGAGACCCAGTACTTC
-,TRBD1,TRBJ1-2,TRBV18,CASSPGDRGYGYTF,TGTGCCAGCTCACCAGGGGACAGGGGATATGGCTACACCTTC
-,-,TRBJ1-5,TRBV18,CASSPQGRLSGQPQHF,TGTGCCAGCTCACCACAGGGGAGATTGTCGGGACAGCCCCAGCATTTT
-,TRBD2,TRBJ2-2,TRBV7-3,CASTHLAGGAGELFF,TGTGCCAGTACTCACCTAGCGGGGGGCGCCGGGGAGCTGTTTTTT
-,TRBD2,TRBJ2-3,TRBV19,CASSIAGLAGGGDTQYF,TGTGCCAGTAGTATAGCCGGACTAGCGGGGGGGGGAGATACGCAGTATTTT
-,TRBD2,TRBJ2-2,TRBV5-7,CASSPTGTGGNTGELFF,TGTGCCAGCAGCCCAACTGGGACGGGAGGGAACACCGGGGAGCTGTTTTTT
-,TRBD2,TRBJ2-2,TRBV5-1,CASSSRLAGNTGELFF,TGCGCCAGCAGCTCTAGACTAGCGGGAAACACCGGGGAGCTGTTTTTT
-,-,TRBJ2-2,TRBV7-3,CASSLIRQGRTGELFF,TGTGCCAGCAGCTTAATACGGCAGGGTCGGACCGGGGAGCTGTTTTTT
few,-,TRBJ1-1,TRBV5-8,CASSLWGGNTEAFF,TGTGCCAGCAGCTTGTGGGGTGGGAACACTGAAGCTTTCTTT
-,TRBD2,TRBJ2-3,TRBV4-2,CASSQGGLAGGADTQYF,TGTGCCAGCAGCCAGGGTGGACTAGCGGGGGGGGCAGATACGCAGTATTTT
-,-,TRBJ1-2,TRBV19,CASRGWAETTTNYGYTF,TGTGCCAGTAGAGGGTGGGCAGAAACTACGACCAACTATGGCTACACCTTC
-,-,TRBJ1-2,TRBV5-1,CASRKADSNYGYTF,TGCGCCAGCAGGAAGGCAGACTCCAACTATGGCTACACCTTC
-,-,TRBJ2-1,TRBV11-2,CASSLGRDLQQFF,TGTGCCAGCAGCTTAGGCCGGGACCTCCAACAGTTCTTC
-,-,TRBJ2-7,TRBV19,CASSIAGTSYEQYF,TGTGCCAGTAGTATAGCGGGGACATCCTACGAGCAGTACTTC
-,-,TRBJ1-1,TRBV2,CASIYTAAFF,TGTGCCAGCATCTATACCGCGGCTTTCTTT
-,TRBD2,TRBJ2-5,TRBV19,CASSMGLAGGETQYF,TGTGCCAGTAGTATGGGACTAGCGGGAGGTGAGACCCAGTACTTC
-,-,TRBJ2-1,TRBV4-2,CASSQDLRGYLYNEQFF,TGTGCCAGCAGCCAAGATCTGCGTGGGTATCTCTACAATGAGCAGTTCTTC
-,TRBD1,TRBJ1-4,TRBV6-5,CASSQGQGMGEKLFF,TGTGCCAGCAGCCAAGGACAGGGGATGGGTGAAAAACTGTTTTTT
-,-,TRBJ1-5,TRBV6-5,CASSDGQPQHF,TGTGCCAGTTCGGACGGGCAGCCCCAGCATTTT
-,TRBD1,TRBJ2-7,TRBV6-2/TRBV6-3,CASSGQGTVYEQYF,TGTGCCAGCAGCGGACAGGGGACAGTCTACGAGCAGTACTTC
-,-,TRBJ2-1,TRBV14,CASSPTIVPSYNEQFF,TGTGCCAGCAGCCCAACTATAGTACCCTCCTACAATGAGCAGTTCTTC
-,-,TRBJ2-1,TRBV27,CASSLEGGPGNEQFF,TGTGCCAGCAGTTTAGAGGGGGGGCCGGGCAATGAGCAGTTCTTC
-,-,TRBJ2-1,TRBV28,CASSREVAYNEQFF,TGTGCCAGCAGTCGGGAAGTTGCCTACAATGAGCAGTTCTTC
-,TRBD1,TRBJ1-2,TRBV27,CASSRLGQGPPYGYTF,TGTGCCAGCAGTCGCTTGGGACAGGGGCCCCCCTATGGCTACACCTTC
-,-,TRBJ1-1,TRBV7-9,CASSFSQVNTEAFF,TGTGCCAGCAGCTTCAGTCAGGTGAACACTGAAGCTTTCTTT
-,TRBD2,TRBJ2-1,TRBV20-1,CSASASGAFYNEQFF,TGCAGTGCTAGTGCTAGCGGGGCGTTCTACAATGAGCAGTTCTTC
-,TRBD1,TRBJ2-3,TRBV27,CASSFRQQGHLSTDTQYF,TGTGCCAGCAGTTTTCGGCAACAGGGGCACCTAAGTACAGATACGCAGTATTTT
once,-,TRBJ1-1,TRBV27,CASSLSGSLNTEAFF,TGTGCCAGCAGTTTATCCGGCAGCTTGAACACTGAAGCTTTCTTT
once,-,TRBJ2-7,TRBV15,CATSRTLALEQYF,TGTGCCACCAGCAGGACCCTAGCGCTCGAGCAGTACTTC
-,-,TRBJ1-6,TRBV7-2,CASSLAMWGSLHF,TGTGCCAGCAGCTTAGCGATGTGGGGGTCCCTCCACTTT
-,TRBD2,TRBJ2-3,TRBV5-6,CASRGGLAGGVGQYF,TGTGCCAGCAGAGGCGGTCTAGCGGGAGGCGTGGGGCAGTATTTT
-,-,TRBJ2-2,TRBV9,CASSAPGELFF,TGTGCCAGCAGCGCCCCTGGTGAGCTGTTTTTT
-,-,TRBJ1-2,TRBV7-9,CASSLESMIKGYTF,TGTGCCAGCAGCTTAGAGTCCATGATAAAGGGCTACACCTTC
-,-,TRBJ2-7,TRBV5-4,CASSLAGKLYEQYF,TGTGCCAGCAGCTTGGCAGGGAAACTTTACGAGCAGTACTTC
-,TRBD2,TRBJ2-5,TRBV5-1,CASRSTSGGVEETQYF,TGCGCCAGCAGGTCCACTAGCGGGGGGGTCGAAGAGACCCAGTACTTC
-,-,TRBJ1-1,TRBV18,CASSENTEAFF,TGTGCCAGCTCGGAGAACACTGAAGCTTTCTTT
-,TRBD2,TRBJ2-7,TRBV5-4,CASSWGLAGREQYF,TGTGCCAGCAGCTGGGGACTAGCGGGGCGCGAGCAGTACTTC
-,-,TRBJ2-6,TRBV9,CASSVSDALGPNSGANVLTF,TGTGCCAGCAGCGTATCTGACGCCTTGGGCCCTAACTCTGGGGCCAACGTCCTGACTTTC
-,-,TRBJ2-3,TRBV9,CASSVDGAFTDTQYF,TGTGCCAGCAGCGTAGACGGGGCTTTCACAGATACGCAGTATTTT
-,-,TRBJ2-5,TRBV3-1/TRBV3-2,CASSHLRETQYF,TGTGCCAGCAGCCATTTACGAGAGACCCAGTACTTC
-,TRBD1,TRBJ1-2,TRBV10-2,CASSESKGDRVGYTF,TGCGCCAGCAGTGAGTCGAAAGGGGACAGGGTTGGCTACACCTTC
-,-,TRBJ1-2,TRBV5-1,CASSPDPGRIDGYTF,TGCGCCAGCAGCCCCGATCCGGGTAGAATAGATGGCTACACCTTC
-,-,TRBJ1-2,TRBV7-2,CASSLEQTEMDGYTF,TGTGCCAGCAGCTTAGAACAGACCGAGATGGATGGCTACACCTTC
-,-,TRBJ1-5,TRBV30,CAWSSAEIYNQPQHF,TGTGCCTGGAGTTCCGCAGAAATATACAATCAGCCCCAGCATTTT
large,TRBD1,TRBJ1-3,TRBV9,CASSVGQGGTYTIYF,TGTGCCAGCAGCGTAGGACAGGGAGGTACTTACACCATATATTTT
-,TRBD1,TRBJ2-7,TRBV27,CASSFQGAAYEQYF,TGTGCCAGCAGTTTTCAGGGGGCGGCCTACGAGCAGTACTTC
-,TRBD2,TRBJ2-3,TRBV7-9,CASSSQTSGSTDTQYF,TGTGCCAGCAGCTCGCAAACTAGCGGGAGTACAGATACGCAGTATTTT
-,TRBD1,TRBJ2-7,TRBV6-5,CASSYGGQSHEQYF,TGTGCCAGCAGTTATGGGGGACAGTCCCACGAGCAGTACTTC
-,-,TRBJ1-1,TRBV19,CASRPREGGSTEAFF,TGTGCCAGTAGACCAAGGGAGGGTGGTAGCACTGAAGCTTTCTTT
-,TRBD1,TRBJ1-6,TRBV5-1,CASSLGGTVPYNSPLHF,TGCGCCAGCAGCTTGGGCGGGACAGTGCCCTATAATTCACCCCTCCACTTT
-,TRBD1,TRBJ1-1,TRBV5-5,CASRPGTGATEAFF,TGTGCCAGCAGACCCGGGACAGGGGCCACTGAAGCTTTCTTT
-,-,TRBJ2-7,TRBV6-5,CASRQADLYEQYF,TGTGCCAGCAGGCAAGCGGATCTCTACGAGCAGTACTTC
-,-,TRBJ1-5,TRBV6-5,CASSRTAINQPQHF,TGTGCCAGCAGTCGGACAGCGATCAATCAGCCCCAGCATTTT
-,-,TRBJ2-7,TRBV9,CASSVELGDDYEQYF,TGTGCCAGCAGCGTAGAGCTAGGCGATGACTACGAGCAGTACTTC
-,TRBD2,TRBJ2-1,TRBV19,CASSAGLANNEQFF,TGTGCCAGTAGTGCGGGACTAGCAAACAATGAGCAGTTCTTC
-,-,TRBJ2-2,TRBV29-1,CSVTGPTFGTGELFF,TGCAGCGTTACGGGGCCAACCTTCGGCACCGGGGAGCTGTTTTTT